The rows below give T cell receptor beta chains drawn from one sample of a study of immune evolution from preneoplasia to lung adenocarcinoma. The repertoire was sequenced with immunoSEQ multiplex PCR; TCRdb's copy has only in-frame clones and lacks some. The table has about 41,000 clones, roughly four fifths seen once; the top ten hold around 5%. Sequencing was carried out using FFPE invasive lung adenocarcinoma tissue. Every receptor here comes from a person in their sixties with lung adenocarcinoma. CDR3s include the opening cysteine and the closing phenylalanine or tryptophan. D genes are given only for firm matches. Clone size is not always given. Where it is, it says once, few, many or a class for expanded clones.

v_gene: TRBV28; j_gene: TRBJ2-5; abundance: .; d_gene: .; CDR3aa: CASTTGPRRETQYF; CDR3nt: TGTGCCAGCACCACCGGACCGCGGCGGGAGACCCAGTACTTC
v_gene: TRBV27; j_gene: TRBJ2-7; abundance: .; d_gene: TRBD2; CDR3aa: CASSRPPGLAGGPTYEQYF; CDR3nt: TGTGCCAGCAGTCGTCCACCGGGGCTAGCGGGAGGGCCAACCTACGAGCAGTACTTC
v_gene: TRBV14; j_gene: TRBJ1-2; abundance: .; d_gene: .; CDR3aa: CASSQDLGGRGGYTF; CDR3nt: TGTGCCAGCAGCCAAGATTTGGGGGGACGTGGGGGCTACACCTTC
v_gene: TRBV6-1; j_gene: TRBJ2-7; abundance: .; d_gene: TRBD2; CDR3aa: CASSAPGLGVEQYF; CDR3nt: TGTGCCAGCAGTGCTCCGGGACTAGGGGTTGAGCAGTACTTC
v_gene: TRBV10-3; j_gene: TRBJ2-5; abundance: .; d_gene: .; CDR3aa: CASAGQDQETQYF; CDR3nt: TGTGCCTCAGCTGGACAAGACCAAGAGACCCAGTACTTC
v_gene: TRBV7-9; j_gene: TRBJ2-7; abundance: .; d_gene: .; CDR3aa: CASSLAPGFGDEQYF; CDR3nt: TGTGCCAGCAGCTTGGCCCCAGGGTTCGGCGACGAGCAGTACTTC
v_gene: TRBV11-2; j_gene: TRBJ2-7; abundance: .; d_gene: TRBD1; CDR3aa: CASSSDQTGSYEQYF; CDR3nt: TGTGCCAGCAGTTCCGATCAGACAGGGTCCTACGAGCAGTACTTC
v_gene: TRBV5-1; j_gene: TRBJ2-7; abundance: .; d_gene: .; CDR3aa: CASSLPGLGGLEQYF; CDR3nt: TGCGCCAGCAGCCTACCAGGGCTTGGAGGGCTCGAGCAGTACTTC
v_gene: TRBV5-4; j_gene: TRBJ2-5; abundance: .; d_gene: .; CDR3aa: CASSLDRKETQYF; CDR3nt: TGTGCCAGCAGCTTGGACAGGAAAGAGACCCAGTACTTC
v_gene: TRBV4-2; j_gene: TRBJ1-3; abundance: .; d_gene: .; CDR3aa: CASSGNTIYF; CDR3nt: TGTGCCAGCTCAGGAAACACCATATATTTT
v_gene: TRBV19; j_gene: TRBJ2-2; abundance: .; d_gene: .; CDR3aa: CASTTWSNTGELFF; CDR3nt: TGTGCCAGTACTACCTGGTCGAACACCGGGGAGCTGTTTTTT
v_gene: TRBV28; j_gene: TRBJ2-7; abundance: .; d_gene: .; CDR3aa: CASSFRGGVYEQYF; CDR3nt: TGTGCCAGCAGTTTCAGGGGAGGGGTATACGAGCAGTACTTC
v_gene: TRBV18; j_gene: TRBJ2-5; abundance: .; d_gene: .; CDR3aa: CASSPGLPETQYF; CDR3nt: TGTGCCAGCTCACCAGGACTTCCTGAGACCCAGTACTTC
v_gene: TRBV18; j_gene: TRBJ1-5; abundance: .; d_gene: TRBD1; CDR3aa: CASSPGTGASNQPQHF; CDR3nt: TGTGCCAGCTCACCAGGCACAGGGGCTAGCAATCAGCCCCAGCATTTT
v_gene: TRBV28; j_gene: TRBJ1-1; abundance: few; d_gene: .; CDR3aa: CASRRLAEAFF; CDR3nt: TGTGCCAGCAGAAGACTCGCTGAAGCTTTCTTT
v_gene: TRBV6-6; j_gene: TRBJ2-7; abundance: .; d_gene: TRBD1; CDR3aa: CASRLGQGTYEQYF; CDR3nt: TGTGCCAGCAGGTTGGGACAGGGGACGTACGAGCAGTACTTC
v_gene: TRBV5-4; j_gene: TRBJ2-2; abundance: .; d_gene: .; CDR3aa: CASSLNYRDGGTGELFF; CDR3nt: TGTGCCAGCAGCCTAAATTACAGGGATGGAGGGACCGGGGAGCTGTTTTTT
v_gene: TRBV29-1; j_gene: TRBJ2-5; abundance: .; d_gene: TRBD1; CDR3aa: CSVSQPFDRATGETQYF; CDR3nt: TGCAGCGTTTCCCAGCCCTTCGACAGGGCCACCGGGGAGACCCAGTACTTC
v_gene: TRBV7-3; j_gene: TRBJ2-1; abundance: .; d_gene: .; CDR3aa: CASSVKGPPNEQFF; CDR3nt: TGTGCCAGCAGCGTTAAGGGCCCCCCCAATGAGCAGTTCTTC
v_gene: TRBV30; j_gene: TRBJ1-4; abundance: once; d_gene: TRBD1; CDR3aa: CAWKRGTGTEKLFF; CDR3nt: TGTGCCTGGAAAAGGGGGACAGGGACTGAAAAACTGTTTTTT
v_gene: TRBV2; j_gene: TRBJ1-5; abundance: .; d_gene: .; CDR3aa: CASNLGDQPQHF; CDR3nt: TGTGCCAGCAACTTGGGGGATCAGCCCCAGCATTTT
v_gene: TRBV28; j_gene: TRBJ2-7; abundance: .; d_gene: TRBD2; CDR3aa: CASRRPGTSSSYEQYF; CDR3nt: TGTGCCAGCAGACGCCCCGGGACTAGCAGCTCCTACGAGCAGTACTTC
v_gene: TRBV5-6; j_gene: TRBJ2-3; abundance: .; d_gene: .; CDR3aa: CASSLEGPTDTQYF; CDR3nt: TGTGCCAGCAGCTTGGAGGGTCCCACAGATACGCAGTATTTT
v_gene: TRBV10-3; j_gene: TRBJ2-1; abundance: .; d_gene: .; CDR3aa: CAIMSQNTIHEQFF; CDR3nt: TGTGCCATCATGTCCCAGAACACTATCCATGAGCAGTTCTTC
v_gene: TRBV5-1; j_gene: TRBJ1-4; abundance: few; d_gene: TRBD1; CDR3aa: CASSGAGGEKLFF; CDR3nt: TGCGCCAGCAGCGGGGCAGGGGGTGAAAAACTGTTTTTT
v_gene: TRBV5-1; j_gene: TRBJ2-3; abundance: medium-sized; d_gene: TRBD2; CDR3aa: CASSFREGRQYF; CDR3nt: TGCGCCAGCAGCTTCCGGGAGGGCAGGCAGTATTTT
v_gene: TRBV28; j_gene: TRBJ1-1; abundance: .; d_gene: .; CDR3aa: CASSASKTEAFF; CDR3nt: TGTGCCAGCAGTGCCTCTAAGACTGAAGCTTTCTTT
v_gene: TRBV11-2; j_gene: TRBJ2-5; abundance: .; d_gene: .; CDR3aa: CASSLEVRGTQYF; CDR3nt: TGTGCCAGCAGCTTAGAGGTCAGGGGGACCCAGTACTTC
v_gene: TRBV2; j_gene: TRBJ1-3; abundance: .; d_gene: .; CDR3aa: CASTGQLSGNTIYF; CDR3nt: TGTGCCAGCACGGGGCAGCTCTCTGGAAACACCATATATTTT
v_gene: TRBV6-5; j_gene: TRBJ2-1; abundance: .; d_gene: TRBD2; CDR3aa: CASGTSGWGEQFF; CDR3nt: TGTGCCAGTGGGACTAGCGGTTGGGGTGAGCAGTTCTTC
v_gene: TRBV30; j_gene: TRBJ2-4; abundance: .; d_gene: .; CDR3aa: CAWRTGALGKNIQYF; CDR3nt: TGTGCCTGGAGGACGGGGGCTCTGGGCAAAAACATTCAGTACTTC
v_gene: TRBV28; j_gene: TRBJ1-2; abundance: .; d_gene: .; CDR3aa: CASNQDYGYTF; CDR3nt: TGTGCCAGCAACCAAGATTATGGCTACACCTTC
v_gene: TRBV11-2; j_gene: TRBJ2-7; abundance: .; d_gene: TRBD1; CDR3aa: CASSLLSRTGAYEQYF; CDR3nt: TGTGCCAGCAGCTTACTGTCACGGACAGGAGCCTACGAGCAGTACTTC